These 11 T cell receptor beta chains were all obtained from the same sample, sequenced in a study of cytomegalovirus exposure and HLA in healthy donors. Use of 60 Vbeta and 13 Jbeta primers characterized the PCR. TCRdb's copy holds only in-frame clones and misses some; the assay was immunoSEQ multiplex PCR. The table includes some 120,000 clones, roughly four fifths detected once. Sequences were obtained from PBMCs. The receptors were gathered from a man aged 35 to 55 in good health and CMV-seronegative.

This clone was seen more than once but under ten times. V and J are TRBV4-3 and TRBJ2-2; 10 nucleotides match TRBD1. Looked up from germline, CDR1 is LGHNA and CDR2 is YSLEER. V was clipped by 0 bases and J by 7 bases; unmatched bases: 8. CDR3 length: 17 residues. In DNA, the CDR3 is TGCGCCAGCAGCCAAGATTCGACAGGGGGCGCGCACGGGGAGCTGTTTTTT. It translates to CASSQDSTGGAHGELFF.

This clone came up a few times. This chain uses TRBV6-5 with TRBJ2-4; TRBD2 is a possible D gene (6 bases). The V end was cut by 3 bases, the J end by 2 bases, with 8 bases between. Germline V CDR1 and CDR2: MNHEY, SVGAGI. The CDR3 runs to 14 residues. The CDR3 region is CASSYAGPKNIQYF. CDR3 nucleotides: TGTGCCAGCAGTTATGCGGGGCCCAAAAACATTCAGTACTTC.

The chain combines TRBV18 with TRBJ2-7, with TRBD1 matching over 11 bases. The trim removed 3 bases at V and 6 bases at J, leaving 7 bases unmatched. Germline V gene lookup returns CDR1 KGHSH and CDR2 LQKENI. This CDR3 is built from 15 residues. The CDR3 region has the DNA TGTGCCAGCTCACCCCGAACGGGACAGGGGGGCGAGCAGTACTTC. Translating gives CASSPRTGQGGEQYF.

The chain has TRBV27 and TRBJ2-7; the D gene is possibly TRBD1 (6 bases). CDR1 is MNHEY, CDR2 SMNVEV, per germline (reference sequence). The CDR3 has 15 residues. Trimming left V 0 bases short and J 4 bases short, with 13 bases between. The CDR3 is CASSLSGQTLYEQYF. CDR3 bases: TGTGCCAGCAGTTTATCCGGACAGACACTTTACGAGCAGTACTTC.

The J gene is TRBJ2-3, the V gene TRBV19, with D perhaps TRBD1 (5 bases). From germline, CDR1 is LNHDA and CDR2 SQIVND (reference sequence). The CDR3 loop spans 15 amino acids. V lost 5 bases and J 3 bases, leaving 15 bases between the germline ends. The CDR3 bases are TGTGCCAGTAGTCTCACCCTTGGGGCGACAGATACGCAGTATTTT. Amino acid sequence: CASSLTLGATDTQYF.

This sequence joins TRBV9 and TRBJ2-2, with a weak D call TRBD2 (5 bases). Between the trimmed V and J ends, which lost 2 bases and 1 base, there was a span of 9 bases. Per germline, CDR1 SGDLS and CDR2 YYNGEE. The CDR3 totals 15 residues. The CDR3 sequence: CASSVRAQNTGELFF. CDR3 nucleotides: TGTGCCAGCAGCGTGAGGGCTCAGAACACCGGGGAGCTGTTTTTT.

The chain links TRBV14 to TRBJ2-7; 7 bases align to TRBD1. The length of the CDR3 is 13 residues. Germline CDR1 is SGHDN and CDR2 is FVKESK. The V gene end was trimmed by 4 bases and the J gene end by 1 base; junction bases not matched to a gene: 1. CDR3 amino acids: CASSPTGSYEQYF. DNA of the CDR3: TGTGCCAGCAGCCCGACAGGGTCCTACGAGCAGTACTTC. Variable domain in full (rest from reference TRBV14 and TRBJ2-7): EAGVTQFPSHSVIEKGQTVTLRCDPISGHDNLYWYRRVMGKEIKFLLHFVKESKQDESGMPNNRFLAERTGGTYSTLKVQPAELEDSGVYFCASSPTGSYEQYFGPGTRLTVT.

The chain uses TRBV7-6 and TRBJ1-4; D call uncertain. Germline V gene lookup returns CDR1 SGHVS and CDR2 FNYEAQ. The CDR3 contains 14 residues. Deletions cut 1 base from V and 7 bases from J, with 10 bases between. CDR3 bases: TGTGCCAGCAGCTTAGACCCCACCGGTGAAAAACTGTTTTTT. Amino acids: CASSLDPTGEKLFF.

Written as DNA, the CDR3 is TGTGCCAGCAGCTTCTTACGGGAGGTTGGTGGCTACACCTTC. Encoded protein: CASSFLREVGGYTF. The rearrangement links TRBV7-2 to TRBJ1-2; D uncertain. This CDR3 comprises 14 residues. V lost 3 bases to trimming and J lost 7 bases, with 15 bases between them. The V gene's germline CDR1 is SGHTA and CDR2 FQGNSA.

This rearrangement joins TRBV9 to TRBJ2-3; weak D call: TRBD2 (6 bases). This CDR3 spans 16 amino acids. CDR1 and CDR2 (germline): SGDLS, YYNGEE. Trimming cost V 0 bases and J 1 base, with 12 bases left between them. In DNA, the CDR3 is TGTGCCAGCAGCGTAGAGAGGGGACTCCGCACAGATACGCAGTATTTT. Amino acid sequence: CASSVERGLRTDTQYF.

The CDR3 protein is CASSWSDSSYNSPLHF. CDR3 DNA: TGCGCCAGCAGCTGGTCGGACAGCTCCTATAATTCACCCCTCCACTTT. This chain links TRBV5-1 with TRBJ1-6, with D possibly TRBD1 on 6 matching bases. The CDR3 totals 16 residues. V was pared by 3 bases and J by 0 bases, with 10 bases between. Per the germline V gene, CDR1 is SGHRS and CDR2 is YFSETQ.